This T cell receptor (beta chain) appears in the sequencing data of a study of blood T cell repertoires in COVID-19. Study details: Nucleic acid was either cDNA or gDNA, and it came from T cells, B-cell-depleted T cells, or PBMCs.

The CDR3 runs 16 residues. Unmatched junction bases numbered 7, after V lost 3 bases and J lost 6 bases. CDR1 LNHDA and CDR2 SQIVND come from the germline V gene (reference sequence). Produced via immunoSEQ multiplex PCR; TCRdb's table is partial and in-frame only. This sample has around 260,000 clones, with roughly 89% found just once. The clonotype originates from a woman under 40 with active or convalescent COVID-19. Sequencing used peripheral blood. The chain uses TRBV19 and TRBJ1-6; the match to TRBD1 covers 8 bases. CDR3 DNA sequence: TGTGCCAGTAGTATCCCAGCGACAGGGGTTAATTCACCCCTCCACTTT. It translates to CASSIPATGVNSPLHF.